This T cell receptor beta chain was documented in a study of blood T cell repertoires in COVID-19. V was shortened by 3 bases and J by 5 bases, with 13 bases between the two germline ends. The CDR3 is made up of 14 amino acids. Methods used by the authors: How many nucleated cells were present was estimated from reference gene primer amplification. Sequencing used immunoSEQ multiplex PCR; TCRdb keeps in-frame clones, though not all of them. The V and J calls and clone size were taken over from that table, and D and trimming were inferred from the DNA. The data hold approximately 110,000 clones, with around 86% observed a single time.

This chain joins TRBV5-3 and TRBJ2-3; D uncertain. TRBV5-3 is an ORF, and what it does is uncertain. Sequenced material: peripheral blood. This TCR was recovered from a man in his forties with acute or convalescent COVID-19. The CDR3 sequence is CARSSNRDLDTQYF. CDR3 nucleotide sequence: TGTGCCAGAAGCTCGAACAGAGATTTAGATACGCAGTATTTT.